The 32 T cell receptor beta chains below all came from one sample that was sequenced in a study of T cells in Graves' hyperthyroidism and ophthalmopathy. Regions amplified from RNA transcripts were the TCR beta CDR3 regions. During a first-round RT-PCR of the TCR CDR3, the HTBI primer set was used. TCRdb recomputed calls from the multiplex PCR reads with MiXCR, one row per CDR3 protein. Of 500,000 to 600,000 distinct CDR3 sequences listed, around 46% are singletons. The sequenced material came from peripheral blood or thyroid tissue (not recorded which). The receptors come from an adult woman with Graves' disease, either hyperthyroidism or ophthalmopathy (not recorded which).

This clonotype was counted at least ten times. One end of the junction varies from germline; a read error may be responsible. The rearrangement uses TRBV7-8 and TRBJ1-6; D unclear. This CDR3 has 15 amino acids. Germline CDR1 SGHVS, CDR2 FQNEAQ. CDR3 region: CASSLAGLSYSPLHF. In DNA, the CDR3 is TGTGCCAGCAGCCTAGCCGGGCTTTCCTATTCACCCCTCCACTTT.

This clonotype came up a few times. The chain recombines TRBV2 with TRBJ1-1, with TRBD1 matching over 10 bases. The junction had 8 bases not matched to a gene; V was cut back by 5 bases and J by 8 bases. CDR3 length: 14 amino acids. Germline V CDR1 and CDR2: SNHLY, FYNNEI. DNA of the CDR3: TGTGCCAGCAGTTACTCGACAGGGGGCGCAGAAGCTTTCTTT. Encoded protein: CASSYSTGGAEAFF. The variable domain in full, completed from reference TRBV2 and TRBJ1-1, reads EPEVTQTPSHQVTQMGQEVILRCVPISNHLYFYWYRQILGQKVEFLVSFYNNEISEKSEIFDDQFSVERPDGSNFTLKIRSTKLEDSAMYFCASSYSTGGAEAFFGQGTRLTVV.

The V call is TRBV7-9, the J call TRBJ2-7; no reliable D call. The CDR3 runs to 15 residues. V gave up 2 bases and J gave up 0 bases, with 11 bases separating them. Germline values: CDR1 SEHNR, CDR2 FQNEAQ (reference sequence). CDR3 loop: CASSLRQSISYEQYF. CDR3 DNA: TGTGCCAGCAGCTTAAGACAATCTATCTCCTACGAGCAGTACTTC.

V and J are TRBV5-1 and TRBJ1-4; TRBD1 matches 9 bases. J was trimmed by 6 bases and V by 3 bases; bases with no gene match: 6. The CDR3 covers 15 residues. Germline loops: CDR1 SGHRS, CDR2 YFSETQ. CDR3 sequence: CASSSWDREDEKLFF. CDR3 coding DNA: TGCGCCAGCAGCTCCTGGGACAGGGAGGATGAAAAACTGTTTTTT.

Details on this clonotype: One end of the junction fails to match germline, which may point to a read error. This chain uses TRBV5-1 with TRBJ2-6; D is ambiguous. In germline, CDR1 is SGHRS, CDR2 YFSETQ. The CDR3 runs to 15 residues. The CDR3 region is CASSTDPPRANVLTF. DNA for the CDR3: TGCGCCAGCAGCACGGACCCCCCGAGAGCCAACGTCCTGACTTTT.

The chain combines TRBV7-9 with TRBJ2-7, with TRBD2 as a possible D gene (5 bases). The CDR3 extends over 15 amino acids. With 6 bases removed from V and 4 bases from J, the gap between germline ends came to 19 bases. Germline CDR1 SEHNR, CDR2 FQNEAQ (reference sequence). This chain's CDR3 is CASSASSAGVYEQYF. CDR3 coding DNA: TGTGCCAGCAGTGCTAGTAGTGCGGGCGTATACGAGCAGTACTTC.

The rearrangement uses TRBV19 and TRBJ1-1; 10 bases map to TRBD1. The ends lost 4 bases at V and 4 bases at J; junction bases unmatched: 9. The CDR3 contains 16 residues. The germline gives CDR1 LNHDA, CDR2 SQIVND (reference sequence). In nucleotides, the CDR3 is TGTGCCAGTAGTAGTCATCCGGGACAGGGGAGCACTGAAGCTTTCTTT. Residues: CASSSHPGQGSTEAFF.

About this clonotype itself: This may be a read error: a much more frequent sequence differs by one nucleotide. The chain recombines TRBV24-1 with TRBJ2-5, with D possibly being TRBD2 (6 bases). The germline V gene has CDR1 KGHDR and CDR2 SFDVKD. This CDR3 is 15 amino acids long. CDR3 DNA sequence: TGTGCCACCAGTGACCCCGCGGGCCCGGGAGAGACCCGGTACTTC. This gives the protein CATSDPAGPGETRYF.

This clonotype came up many times. This sequence joins TRBV7-9 and TRBJ1-2, with 7 bases fitting TRBD1. The V gene end was trimmed by 7 bases and the J gene end by 5 bases; junction bases not matched to a gene: 7. Germline V CDR1 and CDR2: SEHNR, FQNEAQ (reference sequence). The CDR3 loop spans 13 amino acids. CDR3 coding DNA: TGTGCCAGCACCCAACAGGGGCCTTATGGCTACACCTTC. Translating it yields CASTQQGPYGYTF.

This clonotype was seen a single time. This may come from a read error, since a much larger clone is one base off. The J gene is TRBJ1-1, the V gene TRBV5-5; D uncertain. The CDR3 runs to 12 residues. V lost 4 bases and J lost 7, with 11 bases in between. The V gene's germline CDR1 is SGHKS and CDR2 YYEKEE (reference sequence). CDR3 in DNA: TGTGCCAGCAGCCGAGATACTAATGAAGCTTTCTTT. It encodes CASSRDTNEAFF.

This clonotype was seen at least ten times. The chain has TRBV28 and TRBJ1-5, with D tentatively TRBD1 (6 bases). The length of the CDR3 is 14 residues. The germline V gene has CDR1 MDHEN and CDR2 SYDVKM. Trimming pared 3 bases from V and 4 bases from J, leaving 10 bases between. In DNA, the CDR3 is TGTGCCAGCAGTTTGGGACACGAAAATCAGCCCCAGCATTTT. It is translated as CASSLGHENQPQHF.

This clonotype was seen ten or more times. This chain links TRBV20-1 with TRBJ1-2; maybe TRBD1 (6 bases). V was clipped by 5 bases and J by 8 bases, with 21 bases between them. The CDR3 runs 14 residues. Looked up from germline, CDR1 is DFQATT and CDR2 is SNEGSKA (reference sequence). In nucleotides, the CDR3 is TGCAGTGCTGGTACAGGGAGCTCTAGGTCCGGCTACACCTTC. Protein: CSAGTGSSRSGYTF.

V gene TRBV7-2 combines with J gene TRBJ1-2; no clear D. The CDR3 spans 14 residues. Trimming took off 5 bases at V and 7 bases at J, with 17 bases between the two ends. Per germline, CDR1 SGHTA and CDR2 FQGNSA. The CDR3 loop reads CASSRQAGESGYTF. The CDR3 region has the DNA TGTGCCAGCAGCCGCCAAGCCGGGGAGAGTGGCTACACCTTC.

The gene calls are TRBV20-1 and TRBJ1-1; D call uncertain. V dropped 1 base and J dropped 7 bases, with 16 bases sitting between them. Germline CDR1 DFQATT, CDR2 SNEGSKA (reference sequence). This CDR3 comprises 14 residues. CDR3 DNA: TGCAGTGCTAGAGGAGGCCGCACGGTGCTTGAAGCTTTCTTT. Encoded protein: CSARGGRTVLEAFF.

This clonotype was observed at least ten times. The chain recombines TRBV11-2 with TRBJ2-7; TRBD2 matches 7 bases. Looked up from germline, CDR1 is SGHAT and CDR2 is FQNNGV. This CDR3 contains 16 residues. V lost 0 bases, J lost 7 bases, and 12 bases stayed unmatched. The CDR3 protein is CASSLDLVRERVEQYF. The DNA for the CDR3 is TGTGCCAGCAGCTTAGATCTCGTGCGGGAGAGGGTGGAGCAGTACTTC.

This clonotype was detected a few times. V usage is TRBV19 and J usage is TRBJ2-3; D call uncertain. With 3 bases removed from V and 8 bases from J, the gap between germline ends came to 9 bases. The V gene's germline CDR1 is LNHDA and CDR2 SQIVND (reference sequence). The CDR3 has 12 residues. CDR3 sequence reads: CASSMGGGTQYF. The CDR3 DNA is TGTGCCAGTAGTATGGGCGGCGGTACGCAGTATTTT. Complete variable domain (other parts from reference TRBV19 and TRBJ2-3): DGGITQSPKYLFRKEGQNVTLSCEQNLNHDAMYWYRQDPGQGLRLIYYSQIVNDFQKGDIAEGYSVSREKKESFPLTVTSAQKNPTAFYLCASSMGGGTQYFGPGTRLTVL.

Comments on this clonotype: At one end the junction does not follow the germline gene, possibly because of a read error. This rearrangement joins TRBV6-6 to TRBJ1-5; D ambiguous. The CDR3 is 13 residues long. Germline-derived CDR1 and CDR2 are MNHNY and SVGAGI (reference sequence). CDR3 loop: CASSYRENQPKHF. The DNA of the CDR3 is TGTGCCAGCAGTTACAGGGAAAATCAGCCCAAGCATTTT.

The sample holds one count of this clonotype. The chain uses TRBV5-1 and TRBJ1-2; D not certain. CDR3 length: 13 amino acids. The germline V gene has CDR1 SGHRS and CDR2 YFSETQ. Trimming left V 0 bases short and J 3 bases short, with 6 bases between. The CDR3 nucleotides are TGCGCCAGCAGCTTGGCTCAGGACTATGGCTACACCTTC. The encoded protein is CASSLAQDYGYTF. Full variable domain (rest looked up from reference TRBV5-1 and TRBJ1-2): KAGVTQTPRYLIKTRGQQVTLSCSPISGHRSVSWYQQTPGQGLQFLFEYFSETQRNKGNFPGRFSGRQFSNSRSEMNVSTLELGDSALYLCASSLAQDYGYTFGSGTRLTVV.

This clonotype has a handful of counts. The gene calls are TRBV10-1 and TRBJ2-7; D possibly corresponds to TRBD1 (5 bases). This CDR3 is 12 amino acids long. V was trimmed by 6 bases and J by 3 bases, leaving 9 bases between them. Germline values: CDR1 WNHNN, CDR2 SYGVQD (reference sequence). The CDR3, as DNA: TGCGCCAGCAGAAACCAGGGCTACGAGCAGTACTTC. Its translation: CASRNQGYEQYF.

This clonotype was recorded many times. V gene TRBV7-9 combines with J gene TRBJ2-2; D perhaps matches TRBD2 (6 bases). The germline CDR1 and CDR2 sequences are SEHNR and FQNEAQ (reference sequence). This CDR3 has 17 residues. V was shortened by 5 bases and J by 2 bases, with 18 bases between the two germline ends. The CDR3 sequence is CASSQGFAGTNTGELFF. The DNA of the CDR3 is TGTGCCAGCAGCCAAGGTTTCGCGGGAACAAACACCGGGGAGCTGTTTTTT.

This clonotype has at least ten counts. V is TRBV7-9 and J is TRBJ2-2; 9 bases line up with TRBD1. After removal of 6 bases from V and 0 bases from J, the junction contained 5 bases not matched to a gene. The CDR3 has 16 amino acids. Germline V lookup: CDR1 SEHNR, CDR2 FQNEAQ (reference sequence). The CDR3 here is CASSLQGATNTGELFF. The CDR3 DNA reads TGTGCCAGCAGTCTACAGGGGGCTACGAACACCGGGGAGCTGTTTTTT.

V usage is TRBV20-1 and J usage is TRBJ2-7; 9 bases align to TRBD1. Germline assignment: CDR1 DFQATT and CDR2 SNEGSKA (reference sequence). The CDR3 consists of 13 residues. V shed 5 bases and J 4 bases; nucleotides not matched to a gene: 6. The CDR3 reads CSADGTGSYEQYF. Written as DNA, the CDR3 is TGCAGTGCTGACGGGACAGGGTCTTACGAGCAGTACTTC.

The chain recombines TRBV4-1 with TRBJ1-6, with no clear D. The germline gives CDR1 MGHRA, CDR2 YSYEKL. The CDR3 contains 19 residues. The V and J ends lost 1 base and 9 bases respectively, with 25 bases between them. The CDR3 bases are TGCGCCAGCAGCCAAGTACCCTACAATTCACGATTTTTGAGTTCACCCCTCCACTTT. It is translated as CASSQVPYNSRFLSSPLHF.

This clonotype occurred many times. The chain joins TRBV6-1 to TRBJ1-5; a possible D gene is TRBD1 (6 bases). V was clipped by 2 bases and J by 0 bases, with 14 bases between them. Germline CDR1 and CDR2: MNHNS and SASEGT. The CDR3 length is 17 residues. The CDR3, as DNA: TGTGCCAGCAGTGAAAGTTCAGGGGCCCTTAGCAATCAGCCCCAGCATTTT. Its translation: CASSESSGALSNQPQHF.

This clonotype turned up a few times. The genes are TRBV25-1 and TRBJ1-2; 8 nucleotides match TRBD1. This CDR3 contains 16 residues. Germline V CDR1 and CDR2: MGHDK, SYGVNS. V shed 3 bases and J 2 bases; nucleotides not matched to a gene: 8. The CDR3 region has the DNA TGTGCCAGCAGTGAGGGACGGGACAGGCCCAACTATGGCTACACCTTC. This translates into CASSEGRDRPNYGYTF.

The CDR3 DNA sequence: TGTGCCAGCAGTCAGAAAGAGTACTCCTACGAGCAGTACTTC. This encodes CASSQKEYSYEQYF. The chain couples TRBV7-9 to TRBJ2-7, with D unclear. Germline V gene data show CDR1 as SEHNR and CDR2 as FQNEAQ (reference sequence). CDR3 size: 14 residues. The ends were cut back, 6 bases at V and 0 bases at J, with 12 bases in the middle.

The V gene is TRBV5-1, the J gene TRBJ2-1; D is ambiguous. Germline V gene lookup returns CDR1 SGHRS and CDR2 YFSETQ. Deletions cut 1 base from V and 8 bases from J, with 7 bases between. This CDR3 has 12 residues. DNA for the CDR3: TGCGCCAGCAGCTTGAGGATCCATGAGCAGTTCTTC. Amino acids: CASSLRIHEQFF. The complete variable domain, with remaining parts taken from reference TRBV5-1 and TRBJ2-1, reads KAGVTQTPRYLIKTRGQQVTLSCSPISGHRSVSWYQQTPGQGLQFLFEYFSETQRNKGNFPGRFSGRQFSNSRSEMNVSTLELGDSALYLCASSLRIHEQFFGPGTRLTVL.

The genes are TRBV15 and TRBJ2-5; no firm D call. CDR3 length equals 15 residues. From germline, CDR1 is LNHNV and CDR2 YYDKDF (reference sequence). Trimming took 4 bases from V and 5 from J, leaving 17 bases between them. CDR3 amino acids: CATSTPLELRETQYF. The CDR3 DNA reads TGTGCCACCAGCACTCCTCTAGAGCTCCGGGAGACCCAGTACTTC.

This clonotype appeared a single time. This chain uses TRBV6-5 with TRBJ1-2, with D unclear. Germline-derived CDR1 and CDR2 are MNHEY and SVGAGI. There are 14 residues in the CDR3. The germline V and J ends were trimmed by 4 bases and 6 bases, with 15 bases remaining between them. The CDR3: CASSSATVGNGYTF. CDR3 in DNA: TGTGCCAGCAGTTCGGCAACCGTGGGTAATGGCTACACCTTC.

This rearrangement joins TRBV28 to TRBJ2-6; TRBD1 matches at 7 bases. With 5 bases clipped from V and 3 bases from J, the junction kept 13 bases outside the gene matches. The CDR3 extends over 18 amino acids. Germline CDR1 is MDHEN and CDR2 is SYDVKM. The CDR3 reads CASSPGEGAFFGANVLTF. The CDR3, as DNA: TGTGCCAGCAGTCCGGGTGAGGGGGCTTTCTTTGGGGCCAACGTCCTGACTTTC.

The chain couples TRBV19 to TRBJ1-1; the D gene is possibly TRBD1 (5 bases). The V end lost 9 bases, the J end lost 0 bases, and 14 bases lay between the germline ends. Per germline, CDR1 LNHDA and CDR2 SQIVND (reference sequence). The CDR3 has 14 residues. The CDR3 DNA reads as TGTGCCAGGGGTTTTCGGGGGATGAACACTGAAGCTTTCTTT. Residues: CARGFRGMNTEAFF. Complete variable domain (other parts from reference TRBV19 and TRBJ1-1): DGGITQSPKYLFRKEGQNVTLSCEQNLNHDAMYWYRQDPGQGLRLIYYSQIVNDFQKGDIAEGYSVSREKKESFPLTVTSAQKNPTAFYLCARGFRGMNTEAFFGQGTRLTVV.

The chain links TRBV19 to TRBJ1-6; D is perhaps TRBD1 (6 bases). Trimming cost V 9 bases and J 10 bases, with 19 bases left between them. In germline, CDR1 is LNHDA, CDR2 SQIVND (reference sequence). CDR3 length equals 14 residues. As DNA, the CDR3 is TGTGCCAGCGCTGGGGGGCAGGGGACGTCACCCCTCCACTTT. Protein: CASAGGQGTSPLHF.